This is a list of T cell receptor beta chains from one sample in a study of shared clonotypes between healthy human individuals. Sequencing was performed with immunoSEQ multiplex PCR; in TCRdb, only in-frame clones are kept and a portion is missing. The table has about 680,000 clones, about three quarters seen once. The material sequenced was memory CD4+ T cells sorted from blood. The receptors here all came from a woman aged 30 to 39 in good health. The CDR3 runs from the conserved cysteine through the conserved F or W. A D gene is named only where the DNA matches it firmly. Clone size is not always given. Where it is, it says once, few, many or a class for expanded clones.

abundance,v_gene,d_gene,j_gene,CDR3nt,CDR3aa
-,TRBV2,TRBD2,TRBJ2-1,TGTGCCAGCAGTGCCGGGACTAGTGGGGCCACTGAGCAGTTCTTC,CASSAGTSGATEQFF
-,TRBV28,-,TRBJ1-2,TGTGCCAGCAGTTCACCACAGGGCTCGACTACTGGCTACACCTTC,CASSSPQGSTTGYTF
once,TRBV10-2,-,TRBJ2-3,TGCGCTACCACGGGTAGCACAGATACGCAGTATTTT,CATTGSTDTQYF
many,TRBV19,-,TRBJ1-4,TGTGCCAGTAAGGCATCAACCGCAACTAATGAAAAACTGTTTTTT,CASKASTATNEKLFF
-,TRBV6-1,-,TRBJ1-5,TGTGCCAGCAGTGACTTAGGGGGGCCCGCGGAGCCCCAGCATTTT,CASSDLGGPAEPQHF
-,TRBV4-1,TRBD2,TRBJ2-3,TGCGCCAGCAGCGCGCTAGCGGATATCACAGATACGCAGTATTTT,CASSALADITDTQYF
-,TRBV25-1,TRBD1,TRBJ2-3,TGTGCCAGCAGTCGCCGGGACAGGGCAGGCACAGATACGCAGTATTTT,CASSRRDRAGTDTQYF
-,TRBV27,TRBD2,TRBJ2-3,TGTGCCAGCACCCTGGGAGGGATCACAGATACGCAGTATTTT,CASTLGGITDTQYF
-,TRBV5-1,-,TRBJ2-3,TGCGCCAGCAGCTTGGTGTCAGGGGTCAGCACAGATACGCAGTATTTT,CASSLVSGVSTDTQYF
-,TRBV5-4,TRBD1,TRBJ2-7,TGTGCCAGCAGCTTGAGGGACAGGGGGCTCTACGAGCAGTACTTC,CASSLRDRGLYEQYF
-,TRBV6-1,-,TRBJ2-7,TGTGCCAGCAGCGTTGGGCGGGTAACCTACGAGCAGTACTTC,CASSVGRVTYEQYF
-,TRBV19,TRBD1,TRBJ1-2,TGTGCCAGTAGTACCCCCGACAGGGGCGGCTATGGCTACACCTTC,CASSTPDRGGYGYTF
-,TRBV18,-,TRBJ2-3,TGTGCCAGCTCACCACCCGCCCGGAGCACAGATACGCAGTATTTT,CASSPPARSTDTQYF
-,TRBV5-8,-,TRBJ2-5,TGTGCCAGCACCCTGGGGCAACAAGAGACCCAGTACTTC,CASTLGQQETQYF
many,TRBV14,TRBD1,TRBJ1-3,TGTGCCAGCAGCCAAACGACAGGGCTGATGGACACCATATATTTT,CASSQTTGLMDTIYF
-,TRBV5-1,TRBD1,TRBJ1-1,TGCGCCAGCAGCGGGGGACAGCCGGAGGGTGAAGCTTTCTTT,CASSGGQPEGEAFF
-,TRBV6-5,TRBD2,TRBJ2-2,TGTGCCAGCAGTTCTCTAGCGGGAGGGGACACCGGGGAGCTGTTTTTT,CASSSLAGGDTGELFF
-,TRBV4-1,TRBD2,TRBJ2-7,TGCGCCAGCAGCCCAACCCCCGGGGGGACTAGCGGGAGGGCCTACGAGCAGTACTTC,CASSPTPGGTSGRAYEQYF
-,TRBV27,TRBD1,TRBJ1-5,TGTGCCAGCAGTGCCTCGAACAGGGGTAACCATCAGCCCCAGCATTTT,CASSASNRGNHQPQHF
-,TRBV5-1,-,TRBJ1-3,TGCGCCAGCAGCCCTCGGGCGGGCGGAAACACCATATATTTT,CASSPRAGGNTIYF
-,TRBV2,-,TRBJ1-5,TGTGCCAGCAGTGAGGTCCAGCTCAATCAGCCCCAGCATTTT,CASSEVQLNQPQHF
few,TRBV6-1,-,TRBJ1-1,TGTGCCAGCAGGGAAGGTGCACGTTCCGTGAACACTGAAGCTTTCTTT,CASREGARSVNTEAFF
-,TRBV7-9,-,TRBJ1-2,TGTGCCAGCAGCTTAGATATCGGGGGCTACACCTTC,CASSLDIGGYTF
few,TRBV4-1,TRBD2,TRBJ2-3,TGCGCCAGCAGCCAAGCAGCGGAAGGCGGGAGGACGCAGTATTTT,CASSQAAEGGRTQYF
-,TRBV15,-,TRBJ1-3,TGTGCCACCAGCAGCCTCGGGGGAGTCGGAAACACCATATATTTT,CATSSLGGVGNTIYF
-,TRBV19,-,TRBJ2-1,TGTGCCACTCGGGACGCGGGATATCGAAACTACAATGAGCAGTTCTTC,CATRDAGYRNYNEQFF
-,TRBV7-2,-,TRBJ1-2,TGTGCCAGCAGCGTGCGCTGGACTGGGGTTAAGGGCTACACCTTC,CASSVRWTGVKGYTF
-,TRBV10-3,TRBD1,TRBJ2-7,TGTGCCATCAGTGAGTCGGACAGGACCAGCTCCTACGAGCAGTACTTC,CAISESDRTSSYEQYF
once,TRBV5-4,-,TRBJ2-3,TGTGCCAGCAGCTTCCCGGGGGCCCCCCTCACGCAGTATTTT,CASSFPGAPLTQYF
-,TRBV2,TRBD1,TRBJ1-2,TGTGCCAGCATTGTCGACAGGGCATCACCTGGCTACACCTTC,CASIVDRASPGYTF
-,TRBV2,-,TRBJ1-5,TGTGCCAGCAAAGGTGGAGGAGTGGGCAATCAGCCCCAGCATTTT,CASKGGGVGNQPQHF
few,TRBV19,-,TRBJ2-3,TGTGCCAGTAGTATAGGAACAGATACGCAGTATTTT,CASSIGTDTQYF
-,TRBV27,-,TRBJ2-7,TGTGCCAGCAGAACTACTGCGACCGGGACGGGGCCTGAGCGGCAGTACTTC,CASRTTATGTGPERQYF
-,TRBV5-5,-,TRBJ2-2,TGTGCCAGCAGCTTTTGGGCTGGGGAGCTGTTTTTT,CASSFWAGELFF
-,TRBV7-6,-,TRBJ2-7,TGTGCCAGCAGCTCGAAAGGGCGGGGCGGCAGGGGGTTGTACGAGCAGTACTTC,CASSSKGRGGRGLYEQYF
-,TRBV19,-,TRBJ1-5,TGTGCCAGTAGTTGGGATAGTGGTCAGCCCCAGCATTTT,CASSWDSGQPQHF
-,TRBV27,-,TRBJ2-5,TGTGCCAGCAGTTTAGGGCTCCCCCCGGAGACCCAGTACTTC,CASSLGLPPETQYF
few,TRBV5-4,TRBD1,TRBJ2-6,TGTGCCAGCGGGGGACAGTTCTCTGGGGCCAACGTCCTGACTTTC,CASGGQFSGANVLTF
-,TRBV6-5,-,TRBJ1-2,TGTGCCAGCAGAAAACAGCGGGACGTTTATGGCTACACCTTC,CASRKQRDVYGYTF
-,TRBV5-6,-,TRBJ2-1,TGTGCCAGCAGAATCCCGGGACTACAGGGGGTTAGTGAGCAGTTCTTC,CASRIPGLQGVSEQFF
few,TRBV21-1,-,TRBJ2-7,TGTGCCAGCAGCAAATTACCTAGGGGGCAAGGAATCGAGCAGTACTTC,CASSKLPRGQGIEQYF
few,TRBV7-6,-,TRBJ2-4,TGTGCCAGCAGCTTGTTTCTCGTACAGAAAAACATTCAGTACTTC,CASSLFLVQKNIQYF
-,TRBV7-9,TRBD2,TRBJ2-7,TGTGCCAGCAGCGGGACTAGCGGGTCCTACGAGCAGTACTTC,CASSGTSGSYEQYF
once,TRBV5-4,TRBD2,TRBJ2-5,TGTGCCTCAAGAAGGGCGGGAGTGGAGACCCAGTACTTC,CASRRAGVETQYF
many,TRBV7-3,-,TRBJ2-2,TGTGCCAGCAGCCGCGGGACAGCTAGCACCGGGGAGCTGTTTTTT,CASSRGTASTGELFF